This T cell receptor beta chain was recorded in a study of cytomegalovirus exposure and HLA in healthy donors. Turning to the study itself: There were approximately 400 genotyped donors. Of these, about 81% fell in the genetic ancestry cluster associated with self-reported Caucasian donors.

PCR primers comprised 60 Vbeta and 13 Jbeta primers. Profiled with immunoSEQ multiplex PCR; TCRdb holds only in-frame clones, not every one. Of 150,000 to 200,000 clones detected, around 84% appear once; the ten largest clones hold about 1.7%. V was clipped by 1 base and J by 1 base; unmatched bases: 4. The CDR3 is 16 residues long. Germline loops: CDR1 LGHNA, CDR2 YSLEER. The TCR was taken from a woman aged 18-35 years in good health and CMV-seronegative. Sequences were obtained from PBMCs. The chain recombines TRBV4-3 with TRBJ2-5, with TRBD2 matching 9 bases. The CDR3 region has the DNA TGCGCCAGCAGCCAAGTTAGAGCGGGGGGCCAAGAGACCCAGTACTTC. Translation: CASSQVRAGGQETQYF.